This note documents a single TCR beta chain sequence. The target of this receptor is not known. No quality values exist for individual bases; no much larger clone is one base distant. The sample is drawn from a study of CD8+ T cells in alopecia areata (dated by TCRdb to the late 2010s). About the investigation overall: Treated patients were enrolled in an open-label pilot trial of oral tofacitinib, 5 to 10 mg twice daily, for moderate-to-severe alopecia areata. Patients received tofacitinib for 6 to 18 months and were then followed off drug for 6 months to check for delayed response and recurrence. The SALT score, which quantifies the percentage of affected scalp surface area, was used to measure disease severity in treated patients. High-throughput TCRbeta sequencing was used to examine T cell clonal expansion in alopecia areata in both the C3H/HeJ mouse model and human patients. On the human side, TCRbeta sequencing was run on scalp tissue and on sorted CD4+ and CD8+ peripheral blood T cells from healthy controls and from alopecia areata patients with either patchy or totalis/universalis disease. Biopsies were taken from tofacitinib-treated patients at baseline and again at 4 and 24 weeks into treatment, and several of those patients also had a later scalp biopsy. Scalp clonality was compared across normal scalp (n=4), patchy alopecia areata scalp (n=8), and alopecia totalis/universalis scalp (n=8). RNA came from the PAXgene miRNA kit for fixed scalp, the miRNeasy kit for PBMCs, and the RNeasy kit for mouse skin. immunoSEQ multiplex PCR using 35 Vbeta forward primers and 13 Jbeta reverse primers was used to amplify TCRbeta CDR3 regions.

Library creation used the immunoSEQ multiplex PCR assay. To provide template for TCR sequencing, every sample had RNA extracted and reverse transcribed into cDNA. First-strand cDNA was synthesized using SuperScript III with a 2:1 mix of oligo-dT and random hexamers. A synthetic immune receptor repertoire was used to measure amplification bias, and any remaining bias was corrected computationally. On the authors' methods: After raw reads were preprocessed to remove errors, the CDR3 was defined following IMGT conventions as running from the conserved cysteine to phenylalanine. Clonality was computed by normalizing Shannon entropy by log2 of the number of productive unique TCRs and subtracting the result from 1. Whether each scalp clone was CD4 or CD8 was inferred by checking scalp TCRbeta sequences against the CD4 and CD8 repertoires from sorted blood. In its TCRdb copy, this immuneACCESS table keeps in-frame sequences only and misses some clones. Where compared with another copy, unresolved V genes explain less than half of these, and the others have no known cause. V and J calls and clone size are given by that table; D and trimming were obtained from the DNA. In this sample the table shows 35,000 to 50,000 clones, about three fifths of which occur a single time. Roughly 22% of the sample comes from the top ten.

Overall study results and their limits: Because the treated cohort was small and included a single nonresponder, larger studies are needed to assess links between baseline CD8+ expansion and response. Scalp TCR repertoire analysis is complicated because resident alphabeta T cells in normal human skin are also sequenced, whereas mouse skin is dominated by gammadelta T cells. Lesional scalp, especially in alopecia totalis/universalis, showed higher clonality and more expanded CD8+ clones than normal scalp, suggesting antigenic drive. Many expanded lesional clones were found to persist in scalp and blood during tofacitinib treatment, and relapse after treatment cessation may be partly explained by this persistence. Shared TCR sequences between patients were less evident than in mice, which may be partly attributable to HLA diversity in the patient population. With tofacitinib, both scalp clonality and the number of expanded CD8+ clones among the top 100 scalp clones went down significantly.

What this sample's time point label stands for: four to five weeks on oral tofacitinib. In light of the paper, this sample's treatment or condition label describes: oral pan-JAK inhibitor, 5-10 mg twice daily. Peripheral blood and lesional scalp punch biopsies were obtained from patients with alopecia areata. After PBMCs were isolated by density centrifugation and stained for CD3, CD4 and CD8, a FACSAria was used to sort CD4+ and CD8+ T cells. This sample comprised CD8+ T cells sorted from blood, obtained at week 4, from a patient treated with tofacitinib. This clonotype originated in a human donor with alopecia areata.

The CDR3: CASSEGQGYGYTF. The nucleotide sequence is given as TGTGCCAGCAGCGAGGGACAGGGCTATGGCTACACCTTC. This sequence uses TRBV9 and TRBJ1-2, and 9 bases in between align with TRBD1. The CDR3 starts with the cysteine, ends with the phenylalanine, and has 13 residues. The only DNA kept is the CDR3, 39 bases in frame from the first base. Via the germline V gene, CDR1 is SGDLS and CDR2 YYNGEE. Ends trimmed: V by 3 bases, J by 4 bases; bases unmatched to a gene: 1.